This note documents a single TCR beta chain sequence. No antigen is known for it. Every patient experienced relapse after autologous stem cell transplantation, and brentuximab vedotin exposure varied. Patients had relapsed/refractory classical Hodgkin lymphoma with complete response, partial response or progressive disease as best response. TCRdb's copy holds only in-frame clones and misses some; the assay was immunoSEQ multiplex PCR. The table includes around 39,000 clones, over 65% detected once. CDR3 length: 18 amino acids. With 2 bases clipped from V and 0 bases from J, the junction kept 6 bases outside the gene matches. Germline lookup yields CDR1 SGHRS and CDR2 YFSETQ. The record originates from a study of PD-1 blockade in classical Hodgkin lymphoma. Across the study: Nivolumab was administered to patients intravenously at 3 mg/kg every 2 weeks.

Study conclusions and caveats: Relative to healthy donors, newly diagnosed patients reportedly had lower baseline TCR diversity, which was reported as lower still in relapsed/refractory patients. Exclusion removed patients who began nivolumab under 1 year after ASCT.

The chain links TRBV5-1 to TRBJ2-7, with 15 bases matching TRBD2. Specimen: peripheral blood mononuclear cells (PBMCs), collected before the second cycle of nivolumab. The receptor's source is a human donor with classical Hodgkin lymphoma. The CDR3 nucleotides read TGCGCCAGCAGCTTTACCGGGACTAGCGGGGGGCCCTCCTACGAGCAGTACTTC. Translated, it gives CASSFTGTSGGPSYEQYF.